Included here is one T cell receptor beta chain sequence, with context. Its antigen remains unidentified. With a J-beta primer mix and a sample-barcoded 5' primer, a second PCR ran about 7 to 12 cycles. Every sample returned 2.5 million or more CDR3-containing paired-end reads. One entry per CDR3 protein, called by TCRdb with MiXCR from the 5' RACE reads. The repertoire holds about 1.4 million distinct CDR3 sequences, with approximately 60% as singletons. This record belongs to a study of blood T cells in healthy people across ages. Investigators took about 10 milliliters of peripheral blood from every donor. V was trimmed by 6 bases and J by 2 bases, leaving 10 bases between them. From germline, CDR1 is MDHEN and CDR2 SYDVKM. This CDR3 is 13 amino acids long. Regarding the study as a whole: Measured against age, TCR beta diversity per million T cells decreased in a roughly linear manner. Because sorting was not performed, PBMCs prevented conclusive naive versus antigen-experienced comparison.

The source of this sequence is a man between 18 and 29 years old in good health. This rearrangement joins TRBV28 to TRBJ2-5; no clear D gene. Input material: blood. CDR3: CASRGLGQETQYF. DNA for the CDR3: TGTGCCAGCAGAGGATTGGGTCAAGAGACCCAGTACTTC.